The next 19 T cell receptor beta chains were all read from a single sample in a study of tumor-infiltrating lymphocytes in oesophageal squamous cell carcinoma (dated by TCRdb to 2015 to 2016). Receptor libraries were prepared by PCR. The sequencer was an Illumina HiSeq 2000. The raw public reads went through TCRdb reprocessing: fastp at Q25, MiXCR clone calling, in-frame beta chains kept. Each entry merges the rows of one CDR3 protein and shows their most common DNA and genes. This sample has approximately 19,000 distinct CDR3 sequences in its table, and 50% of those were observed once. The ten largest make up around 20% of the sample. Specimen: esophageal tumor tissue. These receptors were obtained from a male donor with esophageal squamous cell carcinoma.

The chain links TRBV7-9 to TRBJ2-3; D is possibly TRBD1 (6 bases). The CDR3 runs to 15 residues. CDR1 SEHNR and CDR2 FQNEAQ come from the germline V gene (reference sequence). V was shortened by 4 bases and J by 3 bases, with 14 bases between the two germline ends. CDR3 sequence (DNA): TGTGCCAGCAGCTCCGAGGGGGAGTTAACAGATACGCAGTATTTT. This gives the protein CASSSEGELTDTQYF.

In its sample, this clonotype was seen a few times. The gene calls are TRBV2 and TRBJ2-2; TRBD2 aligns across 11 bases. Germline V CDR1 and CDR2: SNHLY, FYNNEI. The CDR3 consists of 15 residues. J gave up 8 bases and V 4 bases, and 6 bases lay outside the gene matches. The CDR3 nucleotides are TGTGCCAGCAGTGTTATAACTAGCGGGAGTGGGGAGCTGTTTTTT. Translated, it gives CASSVITSGSGELFF.

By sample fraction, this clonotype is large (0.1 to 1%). CDR3 nucleotides: TGTGCCAGCAGGAAGAGGGGCTCCGACGTTGGGGAGACCCAGTACTTC. Translating it yields CASRKRGSDVGETQYF. The chain carries TRBV7-6 and TRBJ2-5, with D perhaps TRBD1 or TRBD2 (5 bases each). Germline CDR1 SGHVS, CDR2 FNYEAQ. The CDR3 sequence is 16 residues long. V was cut by 6 bases and J by 5 bases, with 22 bases left in between.

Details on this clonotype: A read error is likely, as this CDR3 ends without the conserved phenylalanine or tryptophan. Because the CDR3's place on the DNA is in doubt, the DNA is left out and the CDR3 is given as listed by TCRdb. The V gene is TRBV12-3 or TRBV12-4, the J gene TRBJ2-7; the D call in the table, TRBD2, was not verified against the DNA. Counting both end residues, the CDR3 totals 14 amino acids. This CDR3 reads CASSLLAGGYTFGS.

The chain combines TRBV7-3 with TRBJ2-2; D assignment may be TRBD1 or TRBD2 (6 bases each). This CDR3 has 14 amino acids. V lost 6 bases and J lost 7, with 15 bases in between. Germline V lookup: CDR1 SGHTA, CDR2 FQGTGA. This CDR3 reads CASRQEGGGGELFF. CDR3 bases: TGTGCCAGCAGACAAGAGGGGGGCGGCGGGGAGCTGTTTTTT.

In DNA, the CDR3 is TGTGCCAGCAGTCGCAGCGGAGCTGGGGCCAACGTCCTGACTTTC. This codes for CASSRSGAGANVLTF. The chain couples TRBV7-2 to TRBJ2-6; a possible D gene is TRBD2 (5 bases). The CDR3 loop spans 15 amino acids. CDR1 is SGHTA and CDR2 is FQGNSA in the germline V gene. The germline V and J ends were trimmed by 6 bases and 2 bases, with 11 bases remaining between them.

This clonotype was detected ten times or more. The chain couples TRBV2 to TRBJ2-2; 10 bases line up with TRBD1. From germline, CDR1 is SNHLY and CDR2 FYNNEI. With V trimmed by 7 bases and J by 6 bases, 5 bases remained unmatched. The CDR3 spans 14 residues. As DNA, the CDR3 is TGTGCCAGCAATAGGGACAGGGGCTCCGGGGAGCTGTTTTTT. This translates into CASNRDRGSGELFF.

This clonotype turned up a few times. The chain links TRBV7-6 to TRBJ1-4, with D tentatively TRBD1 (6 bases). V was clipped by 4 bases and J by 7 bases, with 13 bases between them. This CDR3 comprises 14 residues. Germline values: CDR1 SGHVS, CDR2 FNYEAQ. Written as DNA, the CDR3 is TGTGCCAGCAGCTCGGCAGGGGCCGGTGAAAAACTGTTTTTT. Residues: CASSSAGAGEKLFF.

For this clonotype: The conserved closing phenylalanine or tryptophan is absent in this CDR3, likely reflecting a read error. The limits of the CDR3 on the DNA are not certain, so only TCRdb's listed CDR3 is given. CDR3 sequence: CASSPIYAGGRNEQYFGA. The J gene is TRBJ2-6, the V gene TRBV7-6; the D segment call TRBD1 is taken from the table without a DNA check. The CDR3 spans 18 amino acids, including both terminal residues. The germline gives CDR1 SGHVS, CDR2 FNYEAQ.

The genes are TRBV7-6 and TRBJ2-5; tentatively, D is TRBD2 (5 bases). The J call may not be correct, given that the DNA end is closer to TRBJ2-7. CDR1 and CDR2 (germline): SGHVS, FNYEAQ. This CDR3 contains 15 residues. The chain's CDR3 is CASSLVPGSSYEQYF. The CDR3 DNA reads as TGTGCCAGCAGCTTAGTTCCGGGGAGTTCCTACGAGCAGTACTTC.

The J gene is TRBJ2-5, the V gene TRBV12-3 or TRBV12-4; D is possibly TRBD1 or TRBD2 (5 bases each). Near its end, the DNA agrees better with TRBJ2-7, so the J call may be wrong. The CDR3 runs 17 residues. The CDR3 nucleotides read TGTGCCAGCAGTTTAGGATTAATGGGACGGGTTCCCTACGAGCAGTACTTC. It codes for CASSLGLMGRVPYEQYF.

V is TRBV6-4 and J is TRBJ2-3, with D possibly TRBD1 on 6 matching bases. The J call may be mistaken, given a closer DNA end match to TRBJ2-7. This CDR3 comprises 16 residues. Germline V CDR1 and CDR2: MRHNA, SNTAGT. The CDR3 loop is CASAFSGASLADTQYF. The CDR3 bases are TGTGCCAGCGCATTTTCAGGGGCTAGCCTCGCAGATACGCAGTACTTC.

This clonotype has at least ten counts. For the CDR3, the DNA is TGCGCCAGCAGCTTCCGGGGACAGGGTGACACTGAAGCTTTCTTT. As protein: CASSFRGQGDTEAFF. The chain couples TRBV5-1 to TRBJ1-1, with 9 bases aligning to TRBD1. The CDR3 extends over 15 amino acids. The J segment lost 3 bases and the V segment lost 2 bases, leaving 5 bases of the junction unmatched. Per the germline V gene, CDR1 is SGHRS and CDR2 is YFSETQ.

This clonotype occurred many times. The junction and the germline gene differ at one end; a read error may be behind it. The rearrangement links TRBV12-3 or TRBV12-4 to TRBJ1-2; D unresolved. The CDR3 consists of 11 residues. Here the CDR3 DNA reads TGTGCCAGCAGTCGTCCGCCGGAATTCTTCTTC. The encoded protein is CASSRPPEFFF.

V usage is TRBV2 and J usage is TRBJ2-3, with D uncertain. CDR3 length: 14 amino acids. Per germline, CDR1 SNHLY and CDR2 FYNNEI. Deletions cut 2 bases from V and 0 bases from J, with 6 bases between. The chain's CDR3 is CASSEMTSTDTQYF. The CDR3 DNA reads TGTGCCAGCAGTGAAATGACTAGCACAGATACGCAGTATTTT. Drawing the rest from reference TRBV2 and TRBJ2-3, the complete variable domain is EPEVTQTPSHQVTQMGQEVILRCVPISNHLYFYWYRQILGQKVEFLVSFYNNEISEKSEIFDDQFSVERPDGSNFTLKIRSTKLEDSAMYFCASSEMTSTDTQYFGPGTRLTVL.

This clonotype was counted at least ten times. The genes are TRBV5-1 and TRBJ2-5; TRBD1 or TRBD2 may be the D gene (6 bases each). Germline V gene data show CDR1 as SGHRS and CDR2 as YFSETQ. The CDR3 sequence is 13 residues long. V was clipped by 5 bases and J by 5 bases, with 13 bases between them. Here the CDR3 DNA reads TGCGCCAGCAGAACGGAGGGGGGCGAGACCCAGTACTTC. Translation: CASRTEGGETQYF. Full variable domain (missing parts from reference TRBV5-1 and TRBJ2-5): KAGVTQTPRYLIKTRGQQVTLSCSPISGHRSVSWYQQTPGQGLQFLFEYFSETQRNKGNFPGRFSGRQFSNSRSEMNVSTLELGDSALYLCASRTEGGETQYFGPGTRLLVL.

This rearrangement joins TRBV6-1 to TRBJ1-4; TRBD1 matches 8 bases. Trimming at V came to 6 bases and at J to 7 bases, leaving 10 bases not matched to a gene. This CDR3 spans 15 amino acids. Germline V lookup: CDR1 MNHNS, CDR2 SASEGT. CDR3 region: CASSEGQVEREKLFF. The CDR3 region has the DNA TGTGCCAGCAGCGAGGGACAGGTGGAGCGTGAAAAACTGTTTTTT.

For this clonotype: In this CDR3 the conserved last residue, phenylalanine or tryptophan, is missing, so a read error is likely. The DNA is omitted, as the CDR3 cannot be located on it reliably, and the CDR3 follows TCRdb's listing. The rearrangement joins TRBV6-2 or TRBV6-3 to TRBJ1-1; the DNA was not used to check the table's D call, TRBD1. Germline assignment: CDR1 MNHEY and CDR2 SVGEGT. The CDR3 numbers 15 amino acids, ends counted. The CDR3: CASRDDSGWEQYLAP.

The CDR3: CASSPSLTGGETQYF. CDR3 nucleotide sequence: TGTGCCAGCAGCCCCTCTCTGACAGGGGGAGAGACCCAGTACTTC. The chain links TRBV7-2 to TRBJ2-4; the match to TRBD1 covers 9 bases. The better agreement between TRBJ2-5 and the DNA end casts doubt on the J call. CDR1 and CDR2 (germline): SGHTA, FQGNSA. The CDR3 extends over 15 amino acids.